This T cell receptor (beta chain) was documented in a study of blood T cell repertoires in COVID-19 (dated by TCRdb to the early 2020s). For the wider study: Samples covering the acute and convalescent phases of COVID-19 were provided by collaborators in the United States, Italy and Spain. The prospective study material was composed of cDNA or gDNA derived from T cells, B-cell-depleted T cells, or PBMCs. The dataset comprised deeply sampled blood TCRbeta repertoires from subjects exposed to, actively infected with, or recovered from COVID-19. A freely available public database, intended as a resource for researchers studying the immune response to SARS-CoV-2, is where the repertoires were released. Samples were obtained from the ongoing ImmuneRACE study (first 160 participants) and from 1,254 subjects provided by 6 global collaborators. Sample metadata almost always included a de-identified subject ID, COVID-19 status, age in years and sex. HLA class I and class II types, where available, came from metadata supplied by the sample provider rather than from assay-based typing.

Study-level results and caveats: Clinical and demographic metadata were provided uncurated, with the amount varying by source and participant.

One collaborating source in Seattle enrolled patients during active infection and followed them longitudinally through the course of disease. Whole blood was collected in K2EDTA tubes by collaborating institutions according to the institutions' own protocols. For TCRbeta analysis, collaborators shipped samples in one of three forms: frozen whole blood, isolated PBMCs, or DNA extracted from either of those sample types. A remark on this clone: The antigen it recognizes is unknown. No much larger clonotype is one base removed from it; base qualities were not supplied.

The immunoSEQ Assay, a bias-controlled multiplex PCR, was used to amplify TCRbeta CDR3 regions from genomic DNA. The authors' pipeline ran thus. The number of nucleated cells in each sample was estimated by amplification of reference gene primers within the assay. To quantify the absolute abundance of each unique TCRbeta CDR3 rearrangement, sequence reads were collapsed and filtered. For each sample, productive Simpson clonality was calculated by taking the square root of Simpson's diversity index across productive rearrangements. The source is immuneACCESS, and TCRdb retained only in-frame sequences with V and J called. Part of the clones is not carried over; for the studies checked, unresolved V genes explain less than half of this, and the remainder is unexplained. That table gives V, J and clone size, and the DNA gave D and trimming. A total of 410,000 or so clones appear in this sample, over 75% of them only once. The ten largest clonotypes hold approximately 1.5% of the sample.

The germline V gene gives CDR1 as LGHNT and CDR2 as FRNRAP. Compared with germline, V lacks 7 bases and J lacks 4 bases; bases without a gene match: 7. Measured from the cysteine to the phenylalanine, the CDR3 is 16 residues long. Of all the DNA, just the CDR3 is kept, 48 bases in frame from base 1. The sequenced sample consisted of peripheral blood. This TCR came from a middle-aged woman with COVID-19, enrolled during active disease. This chain is built from TRBV12-5 and TRBJ1-6, with 10 bases in between that match TRBD1. The nucleotide sequence is TGTGCTAGTGCCGTGACAGGGGGCTCGTATAATTCACCCCTCCACTTT. This gives the protein CASAVTGGSYNSPLHF.